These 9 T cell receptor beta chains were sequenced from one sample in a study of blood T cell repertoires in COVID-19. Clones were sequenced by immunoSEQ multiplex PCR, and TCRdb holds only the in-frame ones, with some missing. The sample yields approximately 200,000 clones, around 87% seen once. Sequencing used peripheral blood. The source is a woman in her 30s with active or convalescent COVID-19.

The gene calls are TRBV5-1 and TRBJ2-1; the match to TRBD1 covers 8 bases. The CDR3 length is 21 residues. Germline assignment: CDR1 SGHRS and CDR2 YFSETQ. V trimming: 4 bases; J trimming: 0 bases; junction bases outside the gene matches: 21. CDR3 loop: CASSLRGRDRHTHSSYNEQFF. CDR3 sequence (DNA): TGCGCCAGCAGCCTCCGAGGTCGGGACAGGCATACCCATAGCTCCTACAATGAGCAGTTCTTC.

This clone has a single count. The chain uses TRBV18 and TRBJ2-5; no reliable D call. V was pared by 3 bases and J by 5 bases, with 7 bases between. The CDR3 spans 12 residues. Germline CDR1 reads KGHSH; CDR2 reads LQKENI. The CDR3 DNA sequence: TGTGCCAGCTCACCGGAGAGGGAGACCCAGTACTTC. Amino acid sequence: CASSPERETQYF. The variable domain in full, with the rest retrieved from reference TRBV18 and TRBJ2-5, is NAGVMQNPRHLVRRRGQEARLRCSPMKGHSHVYWYRQLPEEGLKFMVYLQKENIIDESGMPKERFSAEFPKEGPSILRIQQVVRGDSAAYFCASSPERETQYFGPGTRLLVL.

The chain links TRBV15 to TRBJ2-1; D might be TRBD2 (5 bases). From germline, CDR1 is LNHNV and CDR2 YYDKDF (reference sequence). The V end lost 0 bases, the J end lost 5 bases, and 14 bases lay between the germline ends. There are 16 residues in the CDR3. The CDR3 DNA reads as TGTGCCACCAGCAGAGATTGGGCTAGCAGCAACAATGAGCAGTTCTTC. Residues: CATSRDWASSNNEQFF. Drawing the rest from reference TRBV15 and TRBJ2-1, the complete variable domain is DAMVIQNPRYQVTQFGKPVTLSCSQTLNHNVMYWYQQKSSQAPKLLFHYYDKDFNNEADTPDNFQSRRPNTSFCFLDIRSPGLGDTAMYLCATSRDWASSNNEQFFGPGTRLTVL.

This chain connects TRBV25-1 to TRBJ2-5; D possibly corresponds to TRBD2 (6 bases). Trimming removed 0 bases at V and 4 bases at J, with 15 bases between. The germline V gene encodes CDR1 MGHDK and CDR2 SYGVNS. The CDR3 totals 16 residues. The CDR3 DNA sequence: TGTGCCAGCAGTGAATATTGGAGGGGTTTGGTAGAGACCCAGTACTTC. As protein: CASSEYWRGLVETQYF.

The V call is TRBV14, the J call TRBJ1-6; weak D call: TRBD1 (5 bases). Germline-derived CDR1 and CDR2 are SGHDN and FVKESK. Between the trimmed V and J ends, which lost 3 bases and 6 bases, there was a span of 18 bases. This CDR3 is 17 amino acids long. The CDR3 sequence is CASSQSPPGLFNSPLHF. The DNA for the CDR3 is TGTGCCAGCAGCCAGAGTCCACCGGGACTGTTTAATTCACCCCTCCACTTT. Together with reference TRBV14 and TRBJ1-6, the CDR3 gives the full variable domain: EAGVTQFPSHSVIEKGQTVTLRCDPISGHDNLYWYRRVMGKEIKFLLHFVKESKQDESGMPNNRFLAERTGGTYSTLKVQPAELEDSGVYFCASSQSPPGLFNSPLHFGNGTRLTVT.

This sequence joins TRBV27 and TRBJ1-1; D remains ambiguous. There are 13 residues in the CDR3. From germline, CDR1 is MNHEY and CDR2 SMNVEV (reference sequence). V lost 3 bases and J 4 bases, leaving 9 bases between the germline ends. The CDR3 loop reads CASSFSQATEAFF. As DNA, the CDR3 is TGTGCCAGCAGTTTTAGTCAGGCCACTGAAGCTTTCTTT.

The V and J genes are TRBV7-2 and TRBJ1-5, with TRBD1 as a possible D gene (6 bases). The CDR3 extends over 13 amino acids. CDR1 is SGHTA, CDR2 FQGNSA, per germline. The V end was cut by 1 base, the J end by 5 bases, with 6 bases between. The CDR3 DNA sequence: TGTGCCAGCAGCTTAGAGGGGGATCAGCCCCAGCATTTT. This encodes CASSLEGDQPQHF.

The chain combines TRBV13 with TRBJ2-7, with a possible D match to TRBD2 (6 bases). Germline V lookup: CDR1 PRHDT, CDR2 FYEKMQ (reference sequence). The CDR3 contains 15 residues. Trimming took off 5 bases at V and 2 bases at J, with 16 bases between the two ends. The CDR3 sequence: CASSALRDSPYEQYF. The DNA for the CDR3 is TGTGCCAGCAGCGCCCTCCGGGACTCCCCCTACGAGCAGTACTTC.

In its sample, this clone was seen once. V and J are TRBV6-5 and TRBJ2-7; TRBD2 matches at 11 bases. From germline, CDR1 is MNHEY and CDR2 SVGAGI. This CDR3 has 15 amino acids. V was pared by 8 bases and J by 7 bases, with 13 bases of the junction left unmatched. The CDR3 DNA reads TGTGCCAGCGGGGAATTAGCGGGAGGGACAAGGGAGCAGTACTTC. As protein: CASGELAGGTREQYF.